Sequencing of this T cell receptor (beta chain) was carried out in a study of blood T cell repertoires in COVID-19. Study-wide context: Acute-phase and convalescent COVID-19 samples originated in the United States, Italy and Spain.

Original handling: For nucleated cells, counts were estimated from reference gene primer amplification. Assay: immunoSEQ multiplex PCR; the TCRdb copy retains only in-frame clones and omits some. V, J and clone size are those of that table, while D and trimming were read from the DNA. This table has roughly 140,000 clones, approximately 88% appearing once. Trimming removed 0 bases from V and 7 bases from J; junction bases left unmatched: 3. This CDR3 comprises 15 residues. Germline CDR1 reads MNHNS; CDR2 reads SASEGT. The source material was peripheral blood. The source of this sequence is a human donor in a cohort sampled during active COVID-19. J is TRBJ1-5 and V is TRBV6-1; 10 bases line up with TRBD1. CDR3 protein: CASSEATGGEQPQHF. The CDR3 DNA reads TGTGCCAGCAGTGAAGCGACAGGGGGCGAACAGCCCCAGCATTTT.